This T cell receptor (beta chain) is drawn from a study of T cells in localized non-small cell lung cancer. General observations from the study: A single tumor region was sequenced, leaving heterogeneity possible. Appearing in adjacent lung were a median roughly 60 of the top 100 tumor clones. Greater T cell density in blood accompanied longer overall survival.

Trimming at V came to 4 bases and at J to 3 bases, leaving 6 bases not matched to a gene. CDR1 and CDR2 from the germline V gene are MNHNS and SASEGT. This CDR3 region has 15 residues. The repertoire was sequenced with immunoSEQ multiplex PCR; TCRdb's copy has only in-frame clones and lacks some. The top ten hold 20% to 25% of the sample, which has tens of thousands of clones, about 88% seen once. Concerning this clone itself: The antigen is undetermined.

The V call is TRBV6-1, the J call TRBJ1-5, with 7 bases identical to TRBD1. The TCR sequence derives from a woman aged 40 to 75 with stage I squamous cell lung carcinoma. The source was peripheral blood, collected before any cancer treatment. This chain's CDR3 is CASSVDRLDNQPQHF. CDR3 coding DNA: TGTGCCAGCAGTGTGGACAGGTTGGACAATCAGCCCCAGCATTTT.